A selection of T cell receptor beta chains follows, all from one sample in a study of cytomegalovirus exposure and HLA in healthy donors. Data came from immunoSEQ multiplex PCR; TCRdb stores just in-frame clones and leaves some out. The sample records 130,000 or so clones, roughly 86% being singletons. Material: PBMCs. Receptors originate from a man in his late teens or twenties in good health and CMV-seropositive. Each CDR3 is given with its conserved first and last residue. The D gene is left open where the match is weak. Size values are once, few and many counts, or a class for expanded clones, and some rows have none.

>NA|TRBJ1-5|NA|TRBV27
TGTGCCAGCAGTTTCTATGGCAGGGACAATCAGCCCCAGCATTTT
CASSFYGRDNQPQHF
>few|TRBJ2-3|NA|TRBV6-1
TGTGCCAGCAGTGAATCTGGCAGCGTGACAGATACGCAGTATTTT
CASSESGSVTDTQYF
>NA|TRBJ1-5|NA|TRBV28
TGTGCCAGCAGCCCAACCTCCACGGGTCCAAAGCCCCAGCATTTT
CASSPTSTGPKPQHF
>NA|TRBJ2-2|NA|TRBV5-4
TGTGCCAGCAGCTTCGCGCGGGGGCCCGGGGAGCTGTTTTTT
CASSFARGPGELFF
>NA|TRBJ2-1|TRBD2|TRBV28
TGTGCCAGCAGCCTAGTAGCGGGAGCCTACAATGAGCAGTTCTTC
CASSLVAGAYNEQFF
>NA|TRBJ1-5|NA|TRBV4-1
TGCGCCAGCAGCCAGGACGGAGGGGTGGATCAGCCCCAGCATTTT
CASSQDGGVDQPQHF
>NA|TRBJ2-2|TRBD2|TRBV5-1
TGCGCCAGCAGCTCGGGACTAGCGGGAGTCGGCACCGGGGAGCTGTTTTTT
CASSSGLAGVGTGELFF
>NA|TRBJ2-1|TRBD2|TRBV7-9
TGTGCCAGCAGCTTAGGGGCGGGAGGGGGATACAATGAGCAGTTCTTC
CASSLGAGGGYNEQFF
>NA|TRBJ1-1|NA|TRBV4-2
TGTGCCAGCAGTCTAAGAATGAACACTGAAGCTTTCTTT
CASSLRMNTEAFF
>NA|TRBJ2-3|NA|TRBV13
TGTGCCAGCAGCCCCCAGCCGCGGGTAGATACGCAGTATTTT
CASSPQPRVDTQYF
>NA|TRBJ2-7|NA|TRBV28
TGTGCCAGCAGCTTTTTCACGGGGGACCGATCCTACGAGCAGTACTTC
CASSFFTGDRSYEQYF
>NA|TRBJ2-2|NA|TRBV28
TGTGCCAGCAGTTTCAATAAGGGACTTGTTAACACCGGGGAGCTGTTTTTT
CASSFNKGLVNTGELFF
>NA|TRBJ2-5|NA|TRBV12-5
TGTGCTAGTGGTCGCGGGGCCCAAGAGACCCAGTACTTC
CASGRGAQETQYF
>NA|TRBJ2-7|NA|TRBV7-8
TGTGCCAGCAGCTTAATGACAGGCAAATCCTACGAGCAGTACTTC
CASSLMTGKSYEQYF
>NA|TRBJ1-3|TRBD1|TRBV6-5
TGTGCCACAACCCCGGACAGGGCTGGAAACACCATATATTTT
CATTPDRAGNTIYF
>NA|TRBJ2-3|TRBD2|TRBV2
TGTGCCAGCAGTGAAAGGACTAGCGGGAGCTTAGATACGCAGTATTTT
CASSERTSGSLDTQYF
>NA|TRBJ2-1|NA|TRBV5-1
TGCGCCAGCAGCCCTAAGATGCAGACAGCCTACAATGAGCAGTTCTTC
CASSPKMQTAYNEQFF
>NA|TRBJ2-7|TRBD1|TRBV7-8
TGTGCCAGCAGCTTAAAGGACAGGGACCACGAGCAGTACTTC
CASSLKDRDHEQYF
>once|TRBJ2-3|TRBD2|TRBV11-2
TGTGCCAGCAGCCCAACTAGCGGGGGAGATACGCAGTATTTT
CASSPTSGGDTQYF
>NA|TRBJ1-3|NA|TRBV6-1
TGTGCCAGCAGTGAAACTCCCGCAGGGACTGGAAACACCATATATTTT
CASSETPAGTGNTIYF
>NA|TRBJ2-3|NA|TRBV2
TGTGCCGGGGGGACTTTAGAAAGCACAGATACGCAGTATTTT
CAGGTLESTDTQYF
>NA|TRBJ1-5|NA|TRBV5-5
TGTGCCAGCAGCTTGGTGCTAGGCCCGCAGCCCCAGCATTTT
CASSLVLGPQPQHF
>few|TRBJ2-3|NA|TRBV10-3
TGTGCCATCAGTGAGGGCGGATCCACAGATACGCAGTATTTT
CAISEGGSTDTQYF
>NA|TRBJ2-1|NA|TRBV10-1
TGCGCCAGCAGTGATGGCGGGCTCTACAATGAGCAGTTCTTC
CASSDGGLYNEQFF
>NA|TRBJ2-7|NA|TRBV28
TGTGCCAGCAGCTTCGGCGGGGCGACCTACGAGCAGTACTTC
CASSFGGATYEQYF
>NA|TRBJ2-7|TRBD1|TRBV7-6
TGTGCCAGCAGCTTAGCAGCGACAGGGGGCTACGAGCAGTACTTC
CASSLAATGGYEQYF
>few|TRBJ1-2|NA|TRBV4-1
TGCGCCAGCAGCCAACCCTTGACAGCACCTAACTATGGCTACACCTTC
CASSQPLTAPNYGYTF